The sequence of this T cell receptor beta chain was determined in a study of regulatory T cells in long-lasting Graves disease. Time point indicated: newly diagnosed GD, antithyroid drugs for less than 3 months. The authors made the TCR library using RNA they extracted from PBMCs. The CDR3 spans 14 residues. The V and J ends lost 5 bases and 5 bases respectively, with 15 bases between them. This clonotype was recorded many times. Construction of TCR beta libraries relied on iRepertoire HTBI primers and on Arm-PCR targeting CDR3 regions. TCRdb recomputed calls from the multiplex PCR reads with MiXCR, one row per CDR3 protein. The sample contains 400,000 to 500,000 distinct CDR3 sequences, just under 15% of which appear only once. These data were also filed under a second study, of T cells in Graves' hyperthyroidism and ophthalmopathy. As that report states: Model-based prediction identified ophthalmopathy a median roughly 5.9 months prior to its onset.

The chain recombines TRBV12-3 or TRBV12-4 with TRBJ1-2; possible D gene TRBD1, 6 bases. The sample consisted of peripheral blood mononuclear cells (PBMCs), taken at new diagnosis, from a patient treated with antithyroid drugs. This TCR came from a woman aged 30 to 39 with Graves disease. The CDR3 loop is CASSPPGGSYGYTF. In DNA, the CDR3 is TGTGCCAGCAGTCCCCCCGGGGGCTCATATGGCTACACCTTC.